A selection of T cell receptor beta chains follows, all from one sample in a study of regulatory T cells in long-lasting Graves disease. Via MiXCR, TCRdb re-called the multiplex PCR reads, giving one row per CDR3 protein. The sample includes around 400,000 distinct CDR3 sequences, roughly a fifth seen only once; the top ten take roughly 13%. The material was peripheral blood mononuclear cells (PBMCs), obtained when the disease was refractory, from a patient treated with antithyroid drugs. These receptors were taken from a female donor with Graves disease. Both conserved end residues are part of each CDR3. The D gene is left open where the match is weak. Rows give clone size only sometimes, using once, few, many, or a class for an expanded clone.

J: TRBJ2-1
V: TRBV2
length: 20
D: TRBD2
size: -
CDR3: CASSEALLAGGPSSYNEQFF
DNA: TGTGCCAGCAGTGAAGCCCTACTAGCGGGAGGACCAAGCTCCTACAATGAGCAGTTCTTC

J: TRBJ2-1
V: TRBV2
length: 15
D: TRBD2
size: few
CDR3: CASSGERELYNEQFF
DNA: TGTGCCAGCAGCGGCGAGCGGGAGTTATACAATGAGCAGTTCTTC

J: TRBJ1-5
V: TRBV6-5
length: 15
D: TRBD1
size: -
CDR3: CASSYWDRANQPQHF
DNA: TGTGCCAGCAGTTACTGGGACAGGGCCAATCAGCCCCAGCATTTT

J: TRBJ1-5
V: TRBV28
length: 15
D: -
size: -
CDR3: CASGVRGAGNQPQHF
DNA: TGTGCCAGCGGAGTCAGGGGCGCGGGCAATCAGCCCCAGCATTTT

J: TRBJ2-7
V: TRBV10-3
length: 16
D: TRBD2
size: many
CDR3: CAISGRTSGMTYEQYF
DNA: TGTGCCATCAGTGGAAGGACTAGCGGGATGACCTACGAGCAGTACTTC

J: TRBJ2-2
V: TRBV27
length: 13
D: -
size: few
CDR3: CASSYRATGELFF
DNA: TGTGCCAGCAGTTACAGGGCTACCGGGGAGCTGTTTTTT

J: TRBJ2-7
V: TRBV4-1
length: 13
D: TRBD1
size: many
CDR3: CASSQDRTYEQYF
DNA: TGCGCCAGCAGTCAGGACAGGACCTACGAGCAGTACTTC

J: TRBJ1-2
V: TRBV9
length: 14
D: -
size: -
CDR3: CASSPTGPGYGYTF
DNA: TGTGCCAGCAGCCCGACAGGTCCCGGCTATGGCTACACCTTC

J: TRBJ1-1
V: TRBV5-1
length: 18
D: TRBD1
size: once
CDR3: CASSLRPISGGRNTEAFF
DNA: TGCGCCAGCAGCTTGCGTCCCATTTCAGGGGGCAGGAACACTGAAGCTTTCTTT

J: TRBJ2-7
V: TRBV12-3/TRBV12-4
length: 15
D: TRBD1
size: many
CDR3: CASSQQGDISYEQYF
DNA: TGTGCCAGCAGCCAACAGGGGGATATCTCCTACGAGCAGTACTTC

J: TRBJ2-2
V: TRBV30
length: 13
D: -
size: few
CDR3: CAWRGSGTGELFF
DNA: TGTGCCTGGAGGGGTAGCGGTACCGGGGAGCTGTTTTTT

J: TRBJ1-2
V: TRBV20-1
length: 12
D: -
size: -
CDR3: CSARDGFSGYTF
DNA: TGCAGTGCTAGAGATGGCTTCTCTGGCTACACCTTC

J: TRBJ2-5
V: TRBV15
length: 16
D: -
size: many
CDR3: CATSRDLGADPGTQYF
DNA: TGTGCCACCAGCAGAGATCTCGGAGCGGACCCAGGGACCCAGTACTTC

J: TRBJ2-7
V: TRBV27
length: 15
D: TRBD1
size: many
CDR3: CASSISGTASYEQYF
DNA: TGTGCCAGCAGTATATCCGGGACAGCCTCCTACGAGCAGTACTTC

J: TRBJ1-2
V: TRBV12-3/TRBV12-4
length: 14
D: TRBD1
size: few
CDR3: CASNRDRSNYGYTF
DNA: TGTGCCAGCAATCGGGACAGGAGCAACTATGGCTACACCTTC

J: TRBJ2-4
V: TRBV12-3/TRBV12-4
length: 13
D: -
size: few
CDR3: CASSPFTPNIQYF
DNA: TGTGCCAGCAGTCCTTTTACGCCGAACATTCAGTACTTC

J: TRBJ2-5
V: TRBV12-3/TRBV12-4
length: 10
D: -
size: many
CDR3: CASNEGTQYF
DNA: TGTGCCAGCAACGAGGGGACCCAGTACTTC

J: TRBJ2-2
V: TRBV6-2/TRBV6-3
length: 15
D: -
size: many
CDR3: CASSYGGKWTGELFF
DNA: TGTGCCAGCAGTTACGGGGGAAAATGGACCGGGGAGCTGTTTTTT

J: TRBJ2-2
V: TRBV5-1
length: 15
D: -
size: many
CDR3: CASSLDRPNTGELFF
DNA: TGCGCCAGCAGCCTGGACAGACCGAACACCGGGGAGCTGTTTTTT

J: TRBJ2-7
V: TRBV7-9
length: 16
D: TRBD2
size: -
CDR3: CASSLNMAGGSYEQYF
DNA: TGTGCCAGCAGCTTGAATATGGCGGGAGGTTCCTACGAGCAGTACTTC

J: TRBJ2-7
V: TRBV6-9
length: 13
D: -
size: few
CDR3: CASSYVGTYEQYF
DNA: TGTGCCAGCAGTTACGTCGGGACCTACGAGCAGTACTTC

J: TRBJ2-2
V: TRBV27
length: 14
D: -
size: many
CDR3: CASSWGVSAGELFF
DNA: TGTGCCAGCAGTTGGGGAGTCTCTGCCGGGGAGCTGTTTTTT

J: TRBJ2-2
V: TRBV2
length: 13
D: -
size: many
CDR3: CASRPDITGELFF
DNA: TGTGCCAGCAGACCAGACATTACCGGGGAGCTGTTTTTT

J: TRBJ1-3
V: TRBV29-1
length: 13
D: -
size: -
CDR3: CSVGAHSGNTIYF
DNA: TGCAGCGTTGGGGCACACTCTGGAAACACCATATATTTT

J: TRBJ2-3
V: TRBV19
length: 16
D: TRBD1
size: -
CDR3: CASREPGTGRTDTQYF
DNA: TGTGCCAGTAGGGAACCTGGGACAGGGCGGACAGATACGCAGTATTTT

J: TRBJ1-1
V: TRBV7-2
length: 14
D: TRBD1
size: many
CDR3: CASRRRQGLTEAFF
DNA: TGTGCCAGCAGAAGACGACAGGGGCTAACTGAAGCTTTCTTT

J: TRBJ2-7
V: TRBV9
length: 15
D: TRBD2
size: many
CDR3: CASSVGLAEPYEQYF
DNA: TGTGCCAGCAGCGTAGGACTAGCTGAACCCTACGAGCAGTACTTC

J: TRBJ1-4
V: TRBV5-1
length: 15
D: TRBD1
size: many
CDR3: CASSPGGTANEKLFF
DNA: TGCGCCAGCAGCCCCGGAGGGACAGCAAATGAAAAACTGTTTTTT

J: TRBJ2-7
V: TRBV20-1
length: 13
D: -
size: -
CDR3: CSASTPPNYEQYF
DNA: TGCAGTGCTTCGACTCCCCCGAACTACGAGCAGTACTTC

J: TRBJ2-7
V: TRBV10-3
length: 14
D: TRBD2
size: many
CDR3: CAIVERETTYEQYF
DNA: TGTGCCATCGTCGAGCGGGAGACAACCTACGAGCAGTACTTC

J: TRBJ1-1
V: TRBV7-9
length: 13
D: -
size: once
CDR3: CASSFRDPSEAFF
DNA: TGTGCCAGCAGCTTCCGGGACCCATCCGAAGCTTTCTTT

J: TRBJ2-5
V: TRBV2
length: 13
D: -
size: many
CDR3: CASTSGWEETQYF
DNA: TGTGCCAGCACTTCAGGGTGGGAAGAGACCCAGTACTTC

J: TRBJ2-7
V: TRBV7-9
length: 16
D: -
size: many
CDR3: CASSLVVGTSSYEQYF
DNA: TGTGCCAGCAGCTTAGTGGTTGGGACATCGAGCTACGAGCAGTACTTC

J: TRBJ1-1
V: TRBV6-2/TRBV6-3
length: 14
D: -
size: few
CDR3: CASSIGTSNTEAFF
DNA: TGTGCCAGCAGTATAGGGACATCGAACACTGAAGCTTTCTTT

J: TRBJ2-3
V: TRBV12-3/TRBV12-4
length: 12
D: -
size: few
CDR3: CASSFLTDTQYF
DNA: TGTGCCAGCAGTTTTCTTACAGATACGCAGTATTTT